Listed below are T cell receptor beta chains from one sample, sequenced in a study of T cells after yellow fever vaccination. MiXCR, applied by TCRdb to the 5' RACE reads, yields one record per CDR3 protein. The repertoire consists of some 550,000 distinct CDR3 sequences, with about 19% occurring once and the leading ten covering roughly an eighth. Sample: PBMCs, taken 15 days after the yellow fever booster vaccination. These receptors all stem from a young man who received the YFV17D yellow fever vaccine. Each CDR3 is given with its conserved first and last residue. A D gene is named only where the DNA matches it firmly. Some rows have no size entry. The others give once, few or many, or a class for an expanded clone.

.	TRBV9	few	TRBJ2-3	CASSVEGGPAVGRYTDTQYF	TGTGCCAGCAGCGTAGAGGGGGGCCCCGCGGTGGGACGGTACACAGATACGCAGTATTTT
.	TRBV12-3/TRBV12-4	few	TRBJ2-7	CASSLVGGWDEQYF	TGTGCCAGCAGTTTAGTGGGGGGCTGGGACGAGCAGTACTTC
.	TRBV29-1	few	TRBJ1-2	CSVEDRGGLYGYTF	TGCAGCGTTGAAGATCGGGGGGGACTCTATGGCTACACCTTC
.	TRBV20-1	.	TRBJ2-3	CSARVGAAGGDTQYF	TGCAGTGCTAGAGTGGGTGCTGCGGGCGGAGATACGCAGTATTTT
TRBD1	TRBV12-3/TRBV12-4	.	TRBJ1-5	CASSRRTGEVTQPQHF	TGTGCCAGCAGCCGGAGGACAGGGGAAGTCACTCAGCCCCAGCATTTT
TRBD1	TRBV6-2/TRBV6-3	few	TRBJ2-7	CASSRTGGFNYEQYF	TGTGCCAGCAGTCGAACAGGGGGCTTTAACTACGAGCAGTACTTC
TRBD2	TRBV9	few	TRBJ2-1	CASSALAAGSGGHYNEQFF	TGTGCCAGCAGCGCCCTAGCTGCTGGTAGCGGGGGCCACTACAATGAGCAGTTCTTC
.	TRBV7-2	.	TRBJ1-5	CASSLAGGGQPQHF	TGTGCCAGCAGCTTAGCGGGGGGTGGTCAGCCCCAGCATTTT
.	TRBV7-3	.	TRBJ2-5	CASSLSSSPGQETQYF	TGTGCCAGCAGCTTAAGTTCCTCCCCCGGCCAAGAGACCCAGTACTTC
TRBD2	TRBV9	few	TRBJ2-2	CASSGSGGNTGELFF	TGTGCCAGCAGCGGTAGCGGGGGAAACACCGGGGAGCTGTTTTTT
TRBD2	TRBV24-1	few	TRBJ2-1	CATSDGTSGSSYNEQFF	TGTGCCACCAGTGACGGGACTAGCGGAAGCTCCTACAATGAGCAGTTCTTC
.	TRBV24-1	.	TRBJ2-1	CATSVSGSTQFF	TGTGCCACCAGTGTTTCGGGGAGTACCCAGTTCTTC
TRBD2	TRBV20-1	.	TRBJ2-1	CSAAPLAGAYNEQFF	TGCAGTGCTGCGCCACTAGCGGGGGCCTACAATGAGCAGTTCTTC
.	TRBV5-5	many	TRBJ2-4	CASSGTQLAKNIQYF	TGTGCCAGCAGCGGGACACAACTAGCCAAAAACATTCAGTACTTC
TRBD2	TRBV15	.	TRBJ2-7	CATSLSGTSEYEQYF	TGTGCCACCAGCCTTTCCGGGACTAGCGAATACGAGCAGTACTTC
TRBD2	TRBV20-1	few	TRBJ2-3	CSGLAGEGLTDTQYF	TGCAGTGGGCTAGCGGGAGAGGGTCTAACAGATACGCAGTATTTT
.	TRBV27	few	TRBJ2-7	CASSPPSPYEQYF	TGTGCCAGCAGTCCCCCGAGCCCGTACGAGCAGTACTTC
TRBD2	TRBV7-3	.	TRBJ2-2	CASSFAGATGEQFF	TGTGCCAGCAGCTTTGCGGGAGCCACCGGGGAGCAGTTTTTT
.	TRBV6-1	few	TRBJ1-1	CASRGSDRGAVQGAFF	TGTGCCAGCAGAGGGTCGGACAGAGGAGCGGTGCAAGGAGCTTTCTTT